A single sample is the source of the 4 T cell receptor beta chains below, sequenced in a study of cytomegalovirus exposure and HLA in healthy donors. PCR involved 60 Vbeta and 13 Jbeta primers. Here immunoSEQ multiplex PCR was the method, and the copy in TCRdb shows in-frame clones only, minus some. Of 250,000 or so clones listed, around 80% are singletons. Sequenced: PBMCs. These TCRs come from a woman aged 55-69 years in good health and CMV-seropositive.

The rearrangement links TRBV5-1 to TRBJ2-1, with 8 bases fitting TRBD2. Germline V gene data show CDR1 as SGHRS and CDR2 as YFSETQ. The V and J ends lost 2 bases and 4 bases, in that order; junction bases with no gene match: 2. This CDR3 is 14 amino acids long. DNA of the CDR3: TGCGCCAGCAGCTTATCTAGCGGGTACAATGAGCAGTTCTTC. Its protein is CASSLSSGYNEQFF. Full variable domain (missing parts from reference TRBV5-1 and TRBJ2-1): KAGVTQTPRYLIKTRGQQVTLSCSPISGHRSVSWYQQTPGQGLQFLFEYFSETQRNKGNFPGRFSGRQFSNSRSEMNVSTLELGDSALYLCASSLSSGYNEQFFGPGTRLTVL.

This chain joins TRBV7-9 and TRBJ1-2; 8 nucleotides match TRBD1. The CDR3 covers 14 residues. V gave up 5 bases and J gave up 4 bases; unmatched junction bases: 6. Looked up from germline, CDR1 is SEHNR and CDR2 is FQNEAQ (reference sequence). The CDR3 DNA reads as TGTGCCAGCAGCCCAGGGGGCAGAAGCTATGGCTACACCTTC. This codes for CASSPGGRSYGYTF.

The rearrangement uses TRBV4-1 and TRBJ2-5, with D maybe TRBD2 (5 bases). V gave up 3 bases and J gave up 4 bases, with 15 bases separating them. CDR3 length: 15 amino acids. In germline, CDR1 is MGHRA, CDR2 YSYEKL. The CDR3 nucleotides are TGCGCCAGCAGCCACAGCGGATCTGTCGTAGAGACCCAGTACTTC. Translated: CASSHSGSVVETQYF.

This sequence joins TRBV9 and TRBJ2-1; the match to TRBD2 covers 9 bases. Trimming took 0 bases from V and 4 from J; bases not matched to a gene: 5. The CDR3 covers 16 residues. CDR1 is SGDLS, CDR2 YYNGEE, per germline. The CDR3, as DNA: TGTGCCAGCAGCGTAGGCCTTGCGGGAGGGTACAATGAGCAGTTCTTC. This codes for CASSVGLAGGYNEQFF.